This T cell receptor beta chain was obtained from a study of OX40 agonist ivuxolimab in advanced cancers. Data came from immunoSEQ multiplex PCR; TCRdb stores just in-frame clones and leaves some out. The table records 75,000 to 90,000 clones, approximately 87% of them present only once. Trimming took off 5 bases at V and 1 base at J, with 5 bases between the two ends. The germline V gene encodes CDR1 MNHEY and CDR2 SVGAGI. This CDR3 spans 12 amino acids. The rearrangement joins TRBV6-5 to TRBJ1-1, with D uncertain. The sequence came from an adult with an advanced solid tumor such as melanoma, head and neck, liver or kidney cancer. Source: CD4+ or CD8+ T cells sorted from blood, taken in a trial of the OX40 agonist ivuxolimab. The CDR3 DNA follows: TGTGCCAGCAGTGAACGGAACACTGAAGCTTTCTTT. It codes for CASSERNTEAFF.